The clone carrying this TCR beta chain has just a few counts. Its antigen is currently unknown. The CDR3 has 13 amino acids. The V gene lost 7 bases and the J gene lost 7 bases, with 16 bases spanning the gap. Per the germline V gene, CDR1 is MDHEN and CDR2 is SYDVKM. TCRdb ran MiXCR on the 5' RACE reads and lists one entry per CDR3 protein. The sample has under 300,000 distinct CDR3 sequences; about a sixth are singletons. These data originate in a study of T-cell memory formation after mild COVID-19. Study at large: TCR clusters were largely donor specific. Whole-study findings and limits: Clones that got smaller from day 15 to 85 had even CD4/CD8, while clones growing later tipped toward CD4+.

This TCR came from a man aged 18 to 35 who had mild COVID-19 (a few samples of this study predate the infection). Cell type and time point are not known. The sample taken for sequencing was PBMCs or a T cell subset sorted from them (not recorded which). The gene calls are TRBV28 and TRBJ1-1; possibly TRBD1 for D (5 bases). The CDR3 region is CASTDSSFREAFF. The CDR3 bases are TGTGCCAGCACCGACAGTTCTTTCCGTGAAGCTTTCTTT.